Listed below are T cell receptor beta chains from one sample, sequenced in a study of cytomegalovirus exposure and HLA in healthy donors. TCRdb's copy holds only in-frame clones and misses some; the assay was immunoSEQ multiplex PCR. The data show roughly 120,000 clones, roughly 15% seen once. Sequencing was done on a sample of PBMCs. The receptors come from a woman aged 18-35 years in good health and CMV-seronegative. Each CDR3 is given with its conserved first and last residue. A D gene is named only where the DNA matches it firmly. Size is stated for part of the rows, as once, few or many counts, or as a class when the clone is expanded.

- TRBJ1-4 TRBV7-6 TRBD1 TGTGCCAGCAGCAACCCTCGGACAGGGCGGAATGAAAAACTGTTTTTT CASSNPRTGRNEKLFF
- TRBJ2-3 TRBV7-9 TRBD2 TGTGCCAGCAGCTCCGGGGACTACCTAGGGCATTTT CASSSGDYLGHF
once TRBJ2-1 TRBV4-2 TRBD2 TGTGCCAGCAGCAAAGATCCGACTAGCGGGTCCAATGAGCAGTTCTTC CASSKDPTSGSNEQFF
few TRBJ2-7 TRBV2 TRBD2 TGTGCCAGCAGTGAATGGAATAGCGGGAGTGAGAATGGGCAGTACTTC CASSEWNSGSENGQYF
few TRBJ2-7 TRBV19 - TGTGCCAGTAGTAAACAGGGTTCGTACGAGCAGTACTTC CASSKQGSYEQYF
- TRBJ1-5 TRBV4-1 - TGCGCCAGCAGGCAAGTACATAATAGCAATCAGCCCCAGCATTTT CASRQVHNSNQPQHF
few TRBJ2-5 TRBV19 - TGTGCCAGTAGAAAGACAGTGAAAGAGACCCAGTACTTC CASRKTVKETQYF
few TRBJ2-7 TRBV7-2 - TGTGCCAGCAGCTTAGACCCGGGGTCCCACTACGAGCAGTACTTC CASSLDPGSHYEQYF
- TRBJ2-2 TRBV30 TRBD2 TGTGCCTGGAGTGACCGGAGGCGGGGGGGCCCGGCCGGGGAGCTGTTTTTT CAWSDRRRGGPAGELFF
few TRBJ2-6 TRBV5-6 - TGTGCCAGCAGCTGGGGTTTACGGGGCTCTGGGGCCAACGTCCTGACTTTC CASSWGLRGSGANVLTF
- TRBJ1-6 TRBV2 - TGTGCCAGCTTCAGGGACAATAATTCACCCCTCCACTTT CASFRDNNSPLHF
few TRBJ2-3 TRBV4-1 TRBD1 TGCGCCAGCAGCCAAGAGTCAAGGGGGCGGGTTGTCGATACGCAGTATTTT CASSQESRGRVVDTQYF
few TRBJ2-7 TRBV6-1 TRBD2 TGTGCCAGCAACCGAGCGGGAGGGCCCTACGAGCAGTACTTC CASNRAGGPYEQYF
few TRBJ2-5 TRBV5-1 TRBD2 TGCGCCAGCAGCTTGGAGTTAGCGGGAGTAGGGGAGACCCAGTACTTC CASSLELAGVGETQYF
few TRBJ2-3 TRBV9 - TGTGCCAGCAGCGTAGGGCTAGCCGACACAGATACGCAGTATTTT CASSVGLADTDTQYF
many TRBJ2-7 TRBV6-1 - TGTGCCAGCAGTGAATTCTTGGAAGTAGCGGAGCAGTACTTC CASSEFLEVAEQYF
few TRBJ2-3 TRBV5-1 TRBD2 TGCGCCAGCAGTCCTGGAAGGCGGGAGAGCACAGATACGCAGTATTTT CASSPGRRESTDTQYF
few TRBJ2-2 TRBV6-5 - TGTGCCAGCAGTCGCACAGGGCTTAACACCGGGGAGCTGTTTTTT CASSRTGLNTGELFF
- TRBJ2-3 TRBV6-1 - TGTGCCAGCAGTGCCTCGCGGTCCCCATCGAATACGCAGTATTTT CASSASRSPSNTQYF
- TRBJ2-3 TRBV5-1 - TGCGCCAGCAGCACCTTTCGGGGAGCAGATACGCAGTATTTT CASSTFRGADTQYF
- TRBJ1-5 TRBV6-1 TRBD1 TGTGCCAGCAGTGACGGTAGGGGGCGGCAGCCCCAGCATTTT CASSDGRGRQPQHF
few TRBJ1-5 TRBV2 - TGTGCCAGCAGTGATAGAGGGTATCAGCCCCAGCATTTT CASSDRGYQPQHF
few TRBJ2-5 TRBV19 TRBD2 TGTGCCAGTATTATCACTAGCGGGAGTAGGGAGACCCAGTACTTC CASIITSGSRETQYF
few TRBJ1-6 TRBV6-5 TRBD1 TGTGCCAGCAGTTCCCGTACAGGGGCTTCACCCCTCCACTTT CASSSRTGASPLHF
- TRBJ1-2 TRBV7-2 - TGTGCCAGCAGCTTAGTCCCCGGGTCGAACTATGGCTACACCTTC CASSLVPGSNYGYTF
- TRBJ2-1 TRBV6-4 TRBD2 TGTGCCAGCAGTGACTCGCTAGCGGGGCCCCAGGAGCAGTTCTTC CASSDSLAGPQEQFF
few TRBJ2-1 TRBV6-5 - TGTGCCAGCAGTGCTCGACAGTCCTATAACAATGAGCAGTTCTTC CASSARQSYNNEQFF
few TRBJ2-3 TRBV7-9 TRBD1 TGTGCCAGCAGCTTAGCGGGGGACAGCAATACGCAGTATTTT CASSLAGDSNTQYF
- TRBJ1-6 TRBV5-6 - TGTGCCAGCAGCTTGGGCCCCGACATTGGCAGACCCCTCCACTTT CASSLGPDIGRPLHF
- TRBJ2-5 TRBV30 TRBD1 TGTGCCTGGAGTCCCCGGACAGGGACAGAGACCCAGTACTTC CAWSPRTGTETQYF
few TRBJ2-7 TRBV2 TRBD2 TGTGCCAGCAGGAGGCTAGCGGGGGCCCGAACCTACGAGCAGTACTTC CASRRLAGARTYEQYF
- TRBJ2-7 TRBV6-1 - TGTGCCAGCAGTGAAGGGCAGGGGGGCTACGAGCAGTACTTC CASSEGQGGYEQYF
few TRBJ2-1 TRBV7-3 TRBD1 TGTGCCAGCAGCTTAGGACAGGGTGTCTACAATGAGCAGTTCTTC CASSLGQGVYNEQFF
- TRBJ2-7 TRBV7-9 - TGTGCCAGCAGCATTACGGGGAACGAGCAGTACTTC CASSITGNEQYF
few TRBJ1-4 TRBV30 - TGTGCCTGGAGCGCCCCCGGGAGGGAAAAACTGTTTTTT CAWSAPGREKLFF
- TRBJ2-7 TRBV7-8 - TGTGCCAGCAGCCAAAGCCTGCACTACGAGCAGTACTTC CASSQSLHYEQYF
few TRBJ2-2 TRBV4-1 TRBD1 TGCGCCAGCGAGCCGGGACAGACAAACACCGGGGAGCTGTTTTTT CASEPGQTNTGELFF
- TRBJ2-5 TRBV9 TRBD2 TGTGCCAGCAGCGCCGGGACTAGCGGGATAGGGGTAAGGGAGACCCAGTACTTC CASSAGTSGIGVRETQYF
- TRBJ2-7 TRBV28 - TGTGCCAGCAGTTTATCAGTCTCAATGGCCTACGAGCAGTACTTC CASSLSVSMAYEQYF
few TRBJ1-2 TRBV19 TRBD1 TGTGCCAGTATAAGGACAGGGGGCGCAGGCTACACCTTC CASIRTGGAGYTF
- TRBJ1-3 TRBV5-6 - TGTGCCAGCAGCTTCGGAGCCGCCTCTGGAAACACCATATATTTT CASSFGAASGNTIYF
few TRBJ1-6 TRBV18 TRBD1 TGTGCCAGCTCTCCCGGGACAGAAAATTCACCCCTCCACTTT CASSPGTENSPLHF
few TRBJ1-5 TRBV28 TRBD1 TGTGCGGTCGAGGACAGGCCCAATCAGCCCCAGCATTTT CAVEDRPNQPQHF
few TRBJ1-4 TRBV28 - TGTGCCAGCAGGGTTCCGGGAAGAAATGAAAAACTGTTTTTT CASRVPGRNEKLFF
- TRBJ1-1 TRBV30 - TGTGCCTGGACGCCGGGACACTCGAACACTGAAGCTTTCTTT CAWTPGHSNTEAFF
many TRBJ2-1 TRBV6-6 - TGTGCCAGCAGTTACACCGGCAGGAACAATGAGCAGTTCTTC CASSYTGRNNEQFF
- TRBJ2-3 TRBV2 - TGTGCCAGCAGTGCCTTAGTAATCACAGATACGCAGTATTTT CASSALVITDTQYF